A single sample is the source of the 3 T cell receptor beta chains below, sequenced in a study of T-cell reconstitution after alpha-beta-depleted transplantation in children. A TCRbeta library incorporating unique molecular identifiers was prepared. TCRdb ran MiXCR on the PCR reads and lists one entry per CDR3 protein. The data hold some 640,000 distinct CDR3 sequences, with over 15% observed a single time. Here the sequenced sample was PBMCs from the stem cell graft donor, taken from the stem cell graft. These TCRs come from a human donor who donated a stem cell graft to a child with acute myeloid leukemia.

This clonotype was observed many times. The chain links TRBV6-1 to TRBJ1-1; D gene uncertain. The ends were cut back, 7 bases at V and 1 base at J, with 19 bases in the middle. The CDR3 spans 16 residues. Germline V gives CDR1 MNHNS, CDR2 SASEGT. The CDR3 DNA reads as TGTGCCAGCACCAGAAAGGTAGTTGGTTCGAACACTGAAGCTTTCTTT. Its translation: CASTRKVVGSNTEAFF.

This clonotype was observed at least ten times. J is TRBJ2-7 and V is TRBV10-3; possibly TRBD1 for D (6 bases). V shed 4 bases and J shed 2 bases, with 18 bases lying between them. Germline loops: CDR1 ENHRY, CDR2 SYGVKD. This CDR3 is built from 16 residues. The CDR3: CAISVLRDTLTYEQYF. The CDR3 DNA sequence: TGTGCCATCAGTGTTCTCCGGGACACCCTGACCTACGAGCAGTACTTC.

The chain carries TRBV7-9 and TRBJ2-7, with D unclear. The germline V gene encodes CDR1 SEHNR and CDR2 FQNEAQ (reference sequence). The CDR3 is made up of 16 amino acids. The V end was cut by 5 bases, the J end by 0 bases, with 17 bases between. This chain's CDR3 is CASSPPDGPSSYEQYF. CDR3 coding DNA: TGTGCCAGCAGCCCACCGGACGGGCCGAGCTCCTACGAGCAGTACTTC.